The 13 T cell receptor beta chains below all came from one sample that was sequenced in a study of shared clonotypes between healthy human individuals. CD45RO-negative CD8 cells positively selected for CCR7 made up the naive population, which excluded terminally differentiated effector memory CD45RA+ cells. This table comes from immunoSEQ multiplex PCR, and its TCRdb copy is limited to in-frame clones, with some not included. The sample shows around 1.9 million clones, over 85% of them seen only once. Sequencing was performed on naive CD8+ T cells from PBMCs. The receptors stem from a young man in good health. Some clones in this sample may be carry-over from other donors' samples.

This clone occurred a few times. Other DNA sequences within the sample encode an identical CDR3. The V gene is TRBV28, the J gene TRBJ1-1, with a weak D call TRBD1 (5 bases). The V and J ends lost 3 bases and 1 base respectively, with 6 bases between them. CDR1 and CDR2 from the germline V gene are MDHEN and SYDVKM. The CDR3 runs 13 residues. DNA of the CDR3: TGTGCCAGCAGTTTGAGGGGGAACACTGAAGCTTTCTTT. Its protein product is CASSLRGNTEAFF.

The chain employs TRBV13 and TRBJ2-2; TRBD1 matches at 8 bases. The CDR3 has 16 amino acids. The V gene end was trimmed by 5 bases and the J gene end by 3 bases; junction bases not matched to a gene: 8. Germline V lookup: CDR1 PRHDT, CDR2 FYEKMQ (reference sequence). CDR3 nucleotide sequence: TGTGCCAGCAGCGCGAACAGGGGGTCGTACACCGGGGAGCTGTTTTTT. The encoded protein is CASSANRGSYTGELFF.

V and J are TRBV7-9 and TRBJ2-5; D gene ambiguous. The length of the CDR3 is 15 residues. With 7 bases removed from V and 4 bases from J, the gap between germline ends came to 19 bases. Germline V gives CDR1 SEHNR, CDR2 FQNEAQ (reference sequence). CDR3 amino acids: CASTTERVGAETQYF. The CDR3 nucleotides read TGTGCCAGCACCACCGAACGAGTCGGTGCAGAGACCCAGTACTTC.

The CDR3 loop is CASSHRQDSNQPQHF. CDR3 bases: TGTGCCAGCAGCCATAGACAGGATAGCAATCAGCCCCAGCATTTT. This chain uses TRBV16 with TRBJ1-5; D is perhaps TRBD1 (6 bases). V was pared by 3 bases and J by 0 bases, with 9 bases between. This CDR3 region has 15 residues. Germline CDR1 and CDR2: KGHSY and FQNENV. The full variable domain, rest sourced from reference TRBV16 and TRBJ1-5, is GEEVAQTPKHLVRGEGQKAKLYCAPIKGHSYVFWYQQVLKNEFKFLISFQNENVFDETGMPKERFSAKCLPNSPCSLEIQATKLEDSAVYFCASSHRQDSNQPQHFGDGTRLSIL.

The chain has TRBV27 and TRBJ1-2; D is possibly TRBD1 (6 bases). V was shortened by 3 bases and J by 7 bases, with 15 bases between the two germline ends. The CDR3 covers 14 residues. The V gene's germline CDR1 is MNHEY and CDR2 SMNVEV (reference sequence). The CDR3 nucleotides are TGTGCCAGCAGTTTGGCGGGGGGCCTCTTTGGCTACACCTTC. As protein: CASSLAGGLFGYTF.

The J gene is TRBJ2-7, the V gene TRBV4-2; D perhaps matches TRBD2 (5 bases). This CDR3 contains 16 residues. Looked up from germline, CDR1 is LGHNA and CDR2 is YNFKEQ. Trimming pared 4 bases from V and 5 bases from J, leaving 21 bases between. CDR3 DNA sequence: TGTGCCAGCAGCCTATCGCGGGTTGCGACTTTAGACGAGCAGTACTTC. It yields the protein CASSLSRVATLDEQYF.

This chain links TRBV7-9 with TRBJ2-7; D is tentatively TRBD1 or TRBD2 (6 bases each). The length of the CDR3 is 12 residues. Germline CDR1 reads SEHNR; CDR2 reads FQNEAQ (reference sequence). With 7 bases removed from V and 7 bases from J, the gap between germline ends came to 14 bases. CDR3 in DNA: TGTGCCAGCACCCCGGGGGCGAAAGAGCAGTACTTC. Protein sequence: CASTPGAKEQYF.

About this clone: One end of the junction does not line up with germline, which may come from a read error. This chain connects TRBV28 to TRBJ1-2; 9 bases align to TRBD1. Germline assignment: CDR1 MDHEN and CDR2 SYDVKM. The CDR3 is 16 residues long. The CDR3: CASSLSGTGSIGGYTF. The CDR3 region has the DNA TGTGCCAGCAGCTTATCCGGGACAGGGAGCATTGGGGGCTACACCTTC.

This sequence joins TRBV4-3 and TRBJ2-7; D tentatively fits TRBD1 or TRBD2 (5 bases each). The ends were cut back, 0 bases at V and 6 bases at J, with 21 bases in the middle. This CDR3 has 17 residues. Germline V gene sequence: CDR1 LGHNA, CDR2 YSLEER. CDR3 coding DNA: TGCGCCAGCAGCCAAGACGACAGTCAGAGGGCCGTGGGCGAGCAGTACTTC. It yields the protein CASSQDDSQRAVGEQYF.

This sequence joins TRBV6-5 and TRBJ2-1; D possibly uses TRBD1 or TRBD2 (6 bases each). The CDR3 is 14 amino acids. Germline V CDR1 and CDR2: MNHEY, SVGAGI. Trimming cost V 0 bases and J 8 bases, with 11 bases left between them. This chain's CDR3 is CASSYSSGGYEQFF. CDR3 DNA sequence: TGTGCCAGCAGTTACTCGTCCGGGGGCTATGAGCAGTTCTTC.

V is TRBV19 and J is TRBJ2-7; D is perhaps TRBD2 (5 bases). V was clipped by 3 bases and J by 4 bases, with 16 bases between them. The CDR3 covers 15 residues. Per germline, CDR1 LNHDA and CDR2 SQIVND (reference sequence). For the CDR3, the DNA is TGTGCCAGTAGTATCCATCGAGCGGCATTGTACGAGCAGTACTTC. Translated, it gives CASSIHRAALYEQYF.

This clone appeared a single time. The V and J genes are TRBV9 and TRBJ2-5, with TRBD2 identical over 9 bases. The CDR3 length is 13 residues. Germline V lookup: CDR1 SGDLS, CDR2 YYNGEE. V gave up 5 bases and J gave up 1 base; unmatched junction bases: 0. In nucleotides, the CDR3 is TGTGCCAGCAGACTAGCGGGCCAAGAGACCCAGTACTTC. It is translated as CASRLAGQETQYF.

V gene TRBV13 combines with J gene TRBJ2-3; 11 nucleotides agree with TRBD2. The CDR3 contains 18 residues. Looked up from germline, CDR1 is PRHDT and CDR2 is FYEKMQ (reference sequence). J was trimmed by 2 bases and V by 0 bases; bases with no gene match: 7. The CDR3 DNA reads as TGTGCCAGCAGCTTAGGCCTAGCGGGAGGACCCGACACAGATACGCAGTATTTT. It encodes CASSLGLAGGPDTDTQYF.